Listed here are 5 T cell receptor beta chains from one sample, sequenced in a study of blood T cell repertoires in COVID-19. Assay: immunoSEQ multiplex PCR; the TCRdb copy retains only in-frame clones and omits some. In the table there are approximately 400,000 clones, more than 70% of which are singletons. Sequenced material: PBMCs or T cells enriched from blood (not recorded which). These receptor sequences come from a man aged 25 to 40 who had recovered from COVID-19.

The chain employs TRBV5-4 and TRBJ1-2; tentative D call: TRBD1 (6 bases). Trimming removed 4 bases at V and 5 bases at J, with 12 bases between. Germline lookup yields CDR1 SGHNT and CDR2 YYREEE (reference sequence). CDR3 length equals 13 residues. CDR3 in amino acids: CASSGGALYGYTF. The CDR3 coding sequence is TGTGCCAGCAGCGGGGGGGCCCTTTATGGCTACACCTTC.

The genes are TRBV7-9 and TRBJ2-3, with 10 bases that match TRBD2. The CDR3 is made up of 19 amino acids. Germline loops: CDR1 SEHNR, CDR2 FQNEAQ (reference sequence). After removal of 7 bases from V and 0 bases from J, the junction contained 16 bases not matched to a gene. The CDR3 DNA is TGTGCCAGCACCTCCTCCGTTAGCGGGGGGCCTTCGAGCACAGATACGCAGTATTTT. It yields the protein CASTSSVSGGPSSTDTQYF.

V is TRBV4-2 and J is TRBJ2-2; TRBD2 agrees at 9 bases. The trim removed 0 bases at V and 6 bases at J, leaving 5 bases unmatched. The CDR3 covers 16 residues. Germline-derived CDR1 and CDR2 are LGHNA and YNFKEQ. CDR3 coding DNA: TGTGCCAGCAGCCAAGATGGCGGGGGGGCCCCCGGGGAGCTGTTTTTT. Residues: CASSQDGGGAPGELFF.

This clone was recorded a few times. The chain combines TRBV20-1 with TRBJ1-3, with 8 bases identical to TRBD1. Per germline, CDR1 DFQATT and CDR2 SNEGSKA (reference sequence). This CDR3 comprises 11 residues. CDR3 sequence: CSLLQGDTIYF. As DNA, the CDR3 is TGCAGCTTACTACAGGGGGACACCATATATTTT.

The V call is TRBV6-5, the J call TRBJ1-5, with a tentative D call TRBD1 (5 bases). V was trimmed by 6 bases and J by 1 base, leaving 13 bases between them. CDR1 is MNHEY and CDR2 is SVGAGI in the germline V gene. This CDR3 has 15 amino acids. In nucleotides, the CDR3 is TGTGCCAGCAGACCCCGACAGCTAAGCAATCAGCCCCAGCATTTT. Amino acids: CASRPRQLSNQPQHF.